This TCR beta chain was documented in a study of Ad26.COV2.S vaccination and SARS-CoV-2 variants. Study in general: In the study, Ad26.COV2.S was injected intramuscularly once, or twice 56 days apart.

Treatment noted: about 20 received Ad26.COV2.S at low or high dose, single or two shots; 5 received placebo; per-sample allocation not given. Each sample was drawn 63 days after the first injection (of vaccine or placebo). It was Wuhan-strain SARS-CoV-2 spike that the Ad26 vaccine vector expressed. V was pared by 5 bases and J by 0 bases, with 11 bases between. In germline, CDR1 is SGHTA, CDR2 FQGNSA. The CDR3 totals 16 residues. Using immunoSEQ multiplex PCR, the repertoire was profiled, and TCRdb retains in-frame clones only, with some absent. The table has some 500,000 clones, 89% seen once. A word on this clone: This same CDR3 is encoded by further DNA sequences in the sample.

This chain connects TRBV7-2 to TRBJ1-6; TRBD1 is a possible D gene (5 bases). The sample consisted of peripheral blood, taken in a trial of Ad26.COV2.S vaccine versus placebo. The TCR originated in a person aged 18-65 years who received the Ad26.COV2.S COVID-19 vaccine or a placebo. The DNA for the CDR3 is TGTGCCAGCAGCCCGACAGTTAGCTCCTATAATTCACCCCTCCACTTT. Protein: CASSPTVSSYNSPLHF.